Following are 2 T cell receptor beta chains from one sample sequenced in a study of T cells after yellow fever vaccination. TCRdb re-derived calls from the 5' RACE reads in MiXCR, one entry per CDR3 protein. The sample shows roughly 340,000 distinct CDR3 sequences, roughly 9.4% of them seen only once. This specimen was PBMCs, taken on the day of the first yellow fever vaccination. The receptors here all came from a man younger than 35 who received the YFV17D yellow fever vaccine.

The V call is TRBV7-2, the J call TRBJ2-1; 8 nucleotides line up with TRBD2. This CDR3 contains 15 residues. V shed 4 bases, J shed 4 bases, and the junction held 6 bases outside the gene matches. Germline values: CDR1 SGHTA, CDR2 FQGNSA. The CDR3 spells CASSSNSGAYNEQFF. CDR3 in DNA: TGTGCCAGCAGCTCCAATAGCGGGGCTTACAATGAGCAGTTCTTC. Full variable domain (outside the CDR3, taken from reference TRBV7-2 and TRBJ2-1): GAGVSQSPSNKVTEKGKDVELRCDPISGHTALYWYRQSLGQGLEFLIYFQGNSAPDKSGLPSDRFSAERTGGSVSTLTIQRTQQEDSAVYLCASSSNSGAYNEQFFGPGTRLTVL.

This chain links TRBV18 with TRBJ1-4; 7 bases match TRBD1. This CDR3 contains 15 residues. The germline V gene has CDR1 KGHSH and CDR2 LQKENI. The J segment lost 4 bases and the V segment lost 3 bases, leaving 5 bases of the junction unmatched. The CDR3 DNA sequence: TGTGCCAGCTCACCCAGGACAGGCAATAATGAAAAACTGTTTTTT. Its translation: CASSPRTGNNEKLFF.